This T cell receptor (beta chain) appears in the sequencing data of a study of T-cell memory formation after mild COVID-19. A word on this clonotype: Its antigen is not known. One end of the junction varies from germline; a read error may be responsible.

Study findings and constraints: CD4+ contracting clones were mainly CM and EM; CD8+ ones, EMRA.

Barcoded TCR alpha and TCR beta cDNA libraries with UMIs came from 5'RACE using constant-segment primers. TCRdb reprocessed the 5' RACE reads with MiXCR, giving one entry per CDR3 protein. The sample shows around 320,000 distinct CDR3 sequences, around 27% of them seen only once. The CDR3 is made up of 16 amino acids. Germline CDR1 reads GTSNPN; CDR2 reads SVGIG (reference sequence). The receptor's source is an adult woman who had mild COVID-19 (a few samples of this study predate the infection). Cell type and time point are not known. The chain has TRBV30 and TRBJ1-5; TRBD1 might be the D (6 bases). The specimen sequenced was PBMCs or a T cell subset sorted from them (not recorded which). As DNA, the CDR3 is TGTGCCTGGAGCGTCAGGGGCGTCGGAACGAATCTGCCCCAGCATTTT. It is translated as CAWSVRGVGTNLPQHF.